These T cell receptor beta chains were read from a single sample in a study of blood T cell repertoires in COVID-19. The table came from immunoSEQ multiplex PCR; TCRdb's copy has only in-frame clones and leaves some out. The sample consists of over 100,000 clones, 85% to 90% of them appearing once. The specimen sequenced was peripheral blood. The receptors were sampled from a human donor in a cohort sampled during active COVID-19. CDR3s include the opening cysteine and the closing phenylalanine or tryptophan. A D gene is named only where the DNA matches it firmly. Expanded clones are given a class, and other clones once, few, many or no size at all.

j_call clone_size d_call v_call cdr3_aa cdr3_nt
TRBJ2-7 NA TRBD2 TRBV7-2 CASSYETSGSSEYF TGTGCCAGCAGCTACGAGACTAGCGGGAGTTCGGAGTACTTC
TRBJ1-1 NA TRBD1 TRBV6-2/TRBV6-3 CASSGTGVLFTEAFF TGTGCCAGCAGCGGGACAGGGGTATTATTCACTGAAGCTTTCTTT
TRBJ2-7 few TRBD1 TRBV4-1 CASSQGQGGPEQYF TGCGCCAGCAGCCAGGGACAGGGAGGCCCCGAGCAGTACTTC
TRBJ1-1 once TRBD1 TRBV5-1 CASSWEVTGGTEAFF TGCGCCAGCAGCTGGGAAGTGACAGGGGGCACTGAAGCTTTCTTT
TRBJ2-2 few TRBD2 TRBV7-3 CASSYRGGGPNTGELFF TGTGCCAGCAGCTACCGCGGCGGGGGGCCGAACACCGGGGAGCTGTTTTTT
TRBJ2-3 NA NA TRBV3-1/TRBV3-2 CASSQTGRYQDTQYF TGTGCCAGCAGCCAAACCGGGAGATATCAAGATACGCAGTATTTT
TRBJ1-3 NA NA TRBV15 CATSRDRGSGNTIYF TGTGCCACCAGCAGAGATAGGGGCTCTGGAAACACCATATATTTT
TRBJ2-7 NA NA TRBV4-1 CASSQARDSKFYEQYF TGCGCCAGCAGCCAAGCCCGGGACTCGAAGTTCTACGAGCAGTACTTC
TRBJ2-7 NA TRBD1 TRBV27 CASSHGQDFSYEQYF TGTGCCAGCAGTCACGGACAGGATTTCTCCTACGAGCAGTACTTC
TRBJ2-1 NA NA TRBV15 CATRMSSYNEQFF TGTGCCACGAGAATGAGCTCCTACAATGAGCAGTTCTTC
TRBJ1-4 NA TRBD1 TRBV6-1 CASSEAGGAYEKLFF TGTGCCAGCAGTGAAGCAGGGGGCGCCTATGAAAAACTGTTTTTT
TRBJ1-5 NA NA TRBV19 CASSIGGTVYSNQPQHF TGTGCCAGTAGTATAGGGGGGACTGTTTATAGCAATCAGCCCCAGCATTTT
TRBJ1-4 NA NA TRBV5-1 CASSEQVGYEKLFF TGCGCCAGTTCAGAACAGGTGGGGTATGAAAAACTGTTTTTT
TRBJ2-3 NA NA TRBV6-1 CASSVLGAEVRTDTQYF TGTGCCAGCAGTGTCTTGGGGGCGGAGGTACGCACAGATACGCAGTATTTT
TRBJ2-7 NA NA TRBV3-1/TRBV3-2 CASSPVDRASSYEQYF TGTGCCAGCAGCCCCGTCGACAGAGCCAGCTCCTACGAGCAGTACTTC
TRBJ2-1 NA NA TRBV7-9 CASSHNNEQFF TGTGCCAGCAGCCACAACAATGAGCAGTTCTTC
TRBJ1-2 NA NA TRBV4-2 CASSQEAGVFYGYTF TGTGCCAGCAGCCAAGAAGCAGGGGTGTTCTATGGCTACACCTTC
TRBJ1-2 NA TRBD1 TRBV14 CASSGTAGGFGYTF TGTGCCAGCAGCGGGACCGCAGGGGGCTTTGGCTACACCTTC
TRBJ2-1 NA TRBD1 TRBV7-7 CASSWLGQGWWSYNEQFF TGTGCTAGCAGCTGGTTAGGACAGGGATGGTGGAGTTACAATGAGCAGTTCTTC
TRBJ1-5 NA TRBD1 TRBV27 CASSPRQGIGQPQHF TGTGCCAGCAGTCCGCGACAGGGGATAGGGCAGCCCCAGCATTTT
TRBJ2-1 NA NA TRBV6-2/TRBV6-3 CASSSPAASSYNEQFF TGTGCCAGCAGTTCCCCAGCGGCGAGCTCCTACAATGAGCAGTTCTTC
TRBJ1-1 NA TRBD1 TRBV19 CASSFFGQAEAFF TGTGCCAGTAGCTTTTTTGGACAGGCAGAAGCTTTCTTT
TRBJ1-1 NA NA TRBV6-1 CASSEGGGAAMAFF TGTGCCAGCAGTGAAGGGGGAGGGGCGGCAATGGCTTTCTTT
TRBJ2-1 once NA TRBV21-1 CASSITGSYAGHNEQFF TGTGCCAGCAGCATTACCGGGAGTTACGCGGGCCACAATGAGCAGTTCTTC
TRBJ2-5 NA TRBD1 TRBV6-1 CASSALTGSPQETQYF TGTGCCAGCAGTGCCTTGACAGGGAGTCCCCAAGAGACCCAGTACTTC
TRBJ1-5 NA NA TRBV9 CASSVDSRNQPQHF TGTGCCAGCAGCGTAGACAGTCGAAATCAGCCCCAGCATTTT
TRBJ2-2 NA TRBD2 TRBV18 CASSPTSGGLTGELFF TGTGCCAGCTCACCGACTAGCGGGGGCCTAACCGGGGAGCTGTTTTTT
TRBJ1-2 NA TRBD1 TRBV4-1 CASSQLSGQGASLYGYTF TGCGCCAGCAGCCAACTCTCGGGACAGGGCGCATCTCTCTATGGCTACACCTTC
TRBJ1-4 NA NA TRBV9 CASSVGAGRPTNEKLFF TGTGCCAGCAGCGTAGGTGCAGGGCGCCCAACTAATGAAAAACTGTTTTTT
TRBJ2-3 NA NA TRBV7-2 CASSQSRGRDTQYF TGTGCCAGCAGCCAAAGTCGGGGTAGGGATACGCAGTATTTT
TRBJ2-2 once TRBD1 TRBV3-1/TRBV3-2 CVRGGPNTGELFF TGTGTTAGAGGGGGCCCGAACACCGGGGAGCTGTTTTTT
TRBJ2-3 NA TRBD1 TRBV10-3 CAISERDRVTDTQYF TGTGCCATCAGTGAGCGAGACAGGGTGACAGATACGCAGTATTTT
TRBJ1-6 NA NA TRBV21-1 CASIPGRAIKVSCSPLHF TGTGCCAGCATCCCCGGGCGGGCCATAAAAGTGAGTTGCTCACCCCTCCACTTT
TRBJ2-7 NA NA TRBV11-2 CASRPDGGPYDEQYF TGTGCCAGCAGACCGGACGGAGGGCCCTACGACGAGCAGTACTTC
TRBJ2-7 NA TRBD1 TRBV19 CASSGVGTGPVQYF TGTGCCAGTAGTGGTGTAGGGACAGGGCCGGTGCAGTACTTC
TRBJ1-5 NA TRBD1 TRBV28 CANWTGGKDQPQHF TGTGCCAACTGGACAGGGGGGAAGGATCAGCCCCAGCATTTT
TRBJ1-5 NA TRBD1 TRBV6-5 CASKQGNDQPQHF TGTGCCAGCAAACAGGGGAACGATCAGCCCCAGCATTTT
TRBJ1-1 NA NA TRBV5-1 CASSLGQAGTEAFF TGCGCCAGCAGCTTGGGACAGGCAGGCACTGAAGCTTTCTTT
TRBJ1-5 few TRBD1 TRBV5-1 CASSEGQGGNQPQHF TGCGCCAGCAGCGAGGGACAGGGGGGCAATCAGCCCCAGCATTTT
TRBJ1-2 NA NA TRBV27 CASSLSKGDYGYTF TGTGCCAGCAGTTTATCGAAAGGGGACTATGGCTACACCTTC
TRBJ1-4 NA NA TRBV6-5 CASSPAGKDEKLFF TGTGCCAGCAGTCCCGCAGGAAAGGATGAAAAACTGTTTTTT
TRBJ2-7 NA TRBD2 TRBV19 CASSMSGREIKDEQYF TGTGCCAGTAGTATGTCGGGGCGGGAGATCAAGGACGAGCAGTACTTC
TRBJ1-4 NA TRBD1 TRBV7-9 CASSSGQVRGEKLFF TGTGCCAGCAGCTCCGGACAGGTGCGCGGTGAAAAACTGTTTTTT
TRBJ1-1 NA NA TRBV6-1 CASSDPLGSLGTEAFF TGTGCCAGCAGTGATCCACTAGGCAGTTTAGGCACTGAAGCTTTCTTT
TRBJ1-4 NA NA TRBV7-9 CARSRPPGLKNEKLFF TGTGCCAGGAGTCGTCCACCGGGACTCAAAAATGAAAAACTGTTTTTT
TRBJ2-6 NA NA TRBV19 CAGHRAGANVLTF TGTGCCGGTCACAGGGCTGGGGCCAACGTCCTGACTTTC
TRBJ2-1 NA TRBD2 TRBV6-6 CASRRTSGYNEQFF TGTGCCAGCAGAAGGACTAGCGGATACAATGAGCAGTTCTTC
TRBJ2-1 few TRBD1 TRBV19 CASGITGVEQFF TGTGCCAGTGGAATAACAGGGGTTGAGCAGTTCTTC